The 21 T cell receptor beta chains listed next were all sequenced from one sample in a study of T cells in Graves' hyperthyroidism and ophthalmopathy. RNA transcripts served as the template for amplifying TCR beta CDR3 regions. During a first-round RT-PCR of the TCR CDR3, the HTBI primer set was used. TCRdb ran MiXCR on the multiplex PCR reads and lists one entry per CDR3 protein. Of 650,000 to 800,000 distinct CDR3 sequences listed, approximately 42% are singletons. The material sequenced was peripheral blood or thyroid tissue (not recorded which). The receptors were sampled from an adult man with Graves' disease, either hyperthyroidism or ophthalmopathy (not recorded which).

This clonotype was picked up many times. V and J are TRBV7-2 and TRBJ1-5; D is uncertain. Germline V gene lookup returns CDR1 SGHTA and CDR2 FQGNSA. The CDR3 has 14 residues. Trimming cost V 3 bases and J 5 bases, with 11 bases left between them. This chain's CDR3 is CASSFKSGDQPQHF. The DNA for the CDR3 is TGTGCCAGCAGCTTTAAGTCCGGGGATCAGCCCCAGCATTTT.

A word on this clonotype: The junction shows a germline mismatch at one end, possibly a read error. The rearrangement joins TRBV25-1 to TRBJ2-7; possible D gene TRBD1, 6 bases. The CDR3 runs to 15 residues. Germline V lookup: CDR1 MGHDK, CDR2 SYGVNS. The CDR3 protein is CASSLAADSSDEQYF. The DNA of the CDR3 is TGTGCCAGCAGTTTGGCGGCGGACAGCTCCGACGAGCAGTACTTC.

This clonotype has at least ten counts. This chain uses TRBV2 with TRBJ1-2; 11 bases line up with TRBD1. Looked up from germline, CDR1 is SNHLY and CDR2 is FYNNEI. The CDR3 runs to 12 residues. J was trimmed by 6 bases and V by 7 bases; bases with no gene match: 1. CDR3 loop: CASKGQGDGYTF. The DNA for the CDR3 is TGTGCCAGCAAGGGACAGGGGGATGGCTACACCTTC.

This chain connects TRBV19 to TRBJ1-2; D is unclear. Germline CDR1 reads LNHDA; CDR2 reads SQIVND (reference sequence). The V end was cut by 6 bases, the J end by 3 bases, with 11 bases between. There are 13 residues in the CDR3. CDR3 DNA sequence: TGTGCCAGTAGCACCCCACTCGACTATGGCTACACCTTC. Encoded protein: CASSTPLDYGYTF.

The rearrangement joins TRBV5-1 to TRBJ1-1; D is possibly TRBD1 (6 bases). V lost 0 bases and J lost 6, with 15 bases in between. There are 15 residues in the CDR3. Germline CDR1 reads SGHRS; CDR2 reads YFSETQ. The CDR3, as DNA: TGCGCCAGCAGCTTGGAGGGCAGGGGAAGTTCTGAAGCTTTCTTT. This translates into CASSLEGRGSSEAFF.

A word on this clonotype: A read error is possible here, since a much larger clone lies one base away. This chain connects TRBV7-9 to TRBJ2-7; D is unresolved. There are 14 residues in the CDR3. V was pared by 5 bases and J by 1 base, with 12 bases between. CDR1 is SEHNR and CDR2 is FQNEAQ in the germline V gene (reference sequence). The DNA for the CDR3 is TGTGCCAGCAGCCAGGAGACTGCGTCCTACGAGCAGTACTTC. Amino acids: CASSQETASYEQYF.

This clonotype was picked up many times. The chain links TRBV2 to TRBJ1-1; unclear D gene. The germline V gene encodes CDR1 SNHLY and CDR2 FYNNEI. Trimming left V 1 base short and J 3 bases short, with 18 bases between. The CDR3 length is 17 residues. The chain's CDR3 is CASSEVAGTTDDTEAFF. In nucleotides, the CDR3 is TGTGCCAGCAGTGAAGTGGCAGGTACAACCGATGACACTGAAGCTTTCTTT.

This clonotype was picked up many times. The gene calls are TRBV5-8 and TRBJ1-2, with 8 positions matching TRBD1. This CDR3 spans 13 amino acids. The germline V gene has CDR1 SGHTS and CDR2 YDEGEE. Trimming took 4 bases from V and 3 from J; bases not matched to a gene: 2. The CDR3 here is CASSMTGDYGYTF. CDR3 nucleotide sequence: TGTGCCAGCAGCATGACAGGGGACTATGGCTACACCTTC.

The CDR3 sequence: CSARAGTGELFF. CDR3 in DNA: TGCAGTGCTAGAGCTGGGACCGGGGAGCTGTTTTTT. The chain employs TRBV20-1 and TRBJ2-2; no clear D. This CDR3 spans 12 amino acids. The ends were cut back, 1 base at V and 5 bases at J, with 5 bases in the middle. Germline CDR1 and CDR2: DFQATT and SNEGSKA (reference sequence).

The chain recombines TRBV10-3 with TRBJ1-2; tentatively, D is TRBD1 (6 bases). Germline V CDR1 and CDR2: ENHRY, SYGVKD. Trimming removed 2 bases at V and 13 bases at J, with 14 bases between. This CDR3 has 12 residues. CDR3 amino acids: CAISEGGQFLTF. The CDR3 bases are TGTGCCATCAGTGAGGGAGGACAGTTTCTCACCTTC.

In this sample, this clonotype turned up many times. This chain uses TRBV7-9 with TRBJ2-7; D might be TRBD1 (6 bases). The CDR3 is made up of 13 amino acids. Germline-derived CDR1 and CDR2 are SEHNR and FQNEAQ (reference sequence). The ends were cut back, 3 bases at V and 6 bases at J, with 12 bases in the middle. The CDR3 DNA sequence: TGTGCCAGCAGCTTTACAGGGACCTCCGAGCAGTACTTC. Its translation: CASSFTGTSEQYF.

This clonotype was detected many times. V usage is TRBV6-6 and J usage is TRBJ1-4, with 7 bases identical to TRBD1. Germline CDR1 and CDR2: MNHNY and SVGAGI (reference sequence). This CDR3 is 13 amino acids long. V gave up 5 bases and J gave up 8 bases; unmatched junction bases: 5. The CDR3 DNA is TGTGCCAGCAGTGAGGGACAGAAGGAAAAACTGTTTTTT. It translates to CASSEGQKEKLFF.

For this clonotype: One junction end does not reproduce the germline sequence, and a read error may be involved. The chain is built from TRBV10-3 and TRBJ1-5; 9 bases are shared with TRBD1. The CDR3 is 16 amino acids. Germline assignment: CDR1 ENHRY and CDR2 SYGVKD. CDR3 nucleotides: TGTGCCAGCAGTGACCTGGACAGGGGACTTTATCAGCCCCAGCATTTT. This encodes CASSDLDRGLYQPQHF.

V is TRBV10-3 and J is TRBJ2-5; D gene ambiguous. The CDR3 is made up of 14 amino acids. Per germline, CDR1 ENHRY and CDR2 SYGVKD. The V gene lost 0 bases and the J gene lost 5 bases, with 10 bases spanning the gap. CDR3 amino acids: CAISESRQEETQYF. CDR3 DNA: TGTGCCATCAGTGAGTCGAGGCAGGAGGAGACCCAGTACTTC.

Ten or more counts support this clonotype. The chain joins TRBV7-8 to TRBJ1-5, with 12 bases lining up with TRBD1. There are 17 residues in the CDR3. Germline V lookup: CDR1 SGHVS, CDR2 FQNEAQ. The V and J ends lost 4 bases and 1 base, in that order; junction bases with no gene match: 5. CDR3 sequence reads: CASSSGQGAASNQPQHF. The CDR3 nucleotides are TGTGCCAGCAGCTCGGGACAGGGGGCGGCGAGCAATCAGCCCCAGCATTTT.

In this sample, this clonotype turned up once. One junction end disagrees with the germline gene, perhaps due to a read error. The chain employs TRBV10-2 and TRBJ1-5, with D possibly being TRBD1 (6 bases). This CDR3 has 17 amino acids. Per germline, CDR1 WSHSY and CDR2 SAAADI. The CDR3 DNA sequence: TGCGCCAGCAGTGAGTCGCAGGGGAGGGGTAGCAATCGGCCCCAGCATTTT. Amino acids: CASSESQGRGSNRPQHF.

This rearrangement joins TRBV2 to TRBJ1-5, with 7 bases lining up with TRBD1. The germline CDR1 and CDR2 sequences are SNHLY and FYNNEI. Trimming removed 5 bases from V and 5 bases from J; junction bases left unmatched: 15. This CDR3 has 17 amino acids. Here the CDR3 DNA reads TGTGCCAGCAGTTACGGGCAGGGGGGCCGGGGCGATCAGCCCCAGCATTTT. Encoded protein: CASSYGQGGRGDQPQHF.

At least ten counts were recorded for this clonotype. The J gene is TRBJ1-6, the V gene TRBV7-9, with TRBD1 as a possible D gene (5 bases). Deletions cut 5 bases from V and 13 bases from J, with 12 bases between. Germline assignment: CDR1 SEHNR and CDR2 FQNEAQ (reference sequence). The length of the CDR3 is 12 residues. The CDR3 DNA sequence: TGTGCCAGCAGCCCCCCTGGGGGGCCCCTCCACTTT. Its protein is CASSPPGGPLHF.

This clonotype was seen many times. This rearrangement joins TRBV7-9 to TRBJ1-6; D is undetermined. This CDR3 has 12 residues. The germline V gene has CDR1 SEHNR and CDR2 FQNEAQ (reference sequence). The V gene lost 3 bases and the J gene lost 7 bases, with 4 bases spanning the gap. The CDR3 region has the DNA TGTGCCAGCAGCTTCGAGAATTCACCCCTCCACTTT. It translates to CASSFENSPLHF.

The chain joins TRBV7-3 to TRBJ1-3; D not resolved. Trimming took 5 bases from V and 1 from J, leaving 15 bases between them. The CDR3 extends over 16 amino acids. CDR1 and CDR2 (germline): SGHTA, FQGTGA. CDR3 sequence reads: CASSQDLAGSGNTIYF. For the CDR3, the DNA is TGTGCCAGCAGCCAAGATCTGGCGGGATCTGGAAACACCATATATTTT.

V and J are TRBV29-1 and TRBJ1-6; 11 bases match TRBD1. V gave up 6 bases and J gave up 10 bases; unmatched junction bases: 5. The CDR3 extends over 13 amino acids. CDR1 is SQVTM, CDR2 ANQGSEA, per germline. The CDR3 reads CSVGTGGVSPLHF. As DNA, the CDR3 is TGCAGCGTCGGGACAGGGGGTGTCTCACCCCTCCACTTT.